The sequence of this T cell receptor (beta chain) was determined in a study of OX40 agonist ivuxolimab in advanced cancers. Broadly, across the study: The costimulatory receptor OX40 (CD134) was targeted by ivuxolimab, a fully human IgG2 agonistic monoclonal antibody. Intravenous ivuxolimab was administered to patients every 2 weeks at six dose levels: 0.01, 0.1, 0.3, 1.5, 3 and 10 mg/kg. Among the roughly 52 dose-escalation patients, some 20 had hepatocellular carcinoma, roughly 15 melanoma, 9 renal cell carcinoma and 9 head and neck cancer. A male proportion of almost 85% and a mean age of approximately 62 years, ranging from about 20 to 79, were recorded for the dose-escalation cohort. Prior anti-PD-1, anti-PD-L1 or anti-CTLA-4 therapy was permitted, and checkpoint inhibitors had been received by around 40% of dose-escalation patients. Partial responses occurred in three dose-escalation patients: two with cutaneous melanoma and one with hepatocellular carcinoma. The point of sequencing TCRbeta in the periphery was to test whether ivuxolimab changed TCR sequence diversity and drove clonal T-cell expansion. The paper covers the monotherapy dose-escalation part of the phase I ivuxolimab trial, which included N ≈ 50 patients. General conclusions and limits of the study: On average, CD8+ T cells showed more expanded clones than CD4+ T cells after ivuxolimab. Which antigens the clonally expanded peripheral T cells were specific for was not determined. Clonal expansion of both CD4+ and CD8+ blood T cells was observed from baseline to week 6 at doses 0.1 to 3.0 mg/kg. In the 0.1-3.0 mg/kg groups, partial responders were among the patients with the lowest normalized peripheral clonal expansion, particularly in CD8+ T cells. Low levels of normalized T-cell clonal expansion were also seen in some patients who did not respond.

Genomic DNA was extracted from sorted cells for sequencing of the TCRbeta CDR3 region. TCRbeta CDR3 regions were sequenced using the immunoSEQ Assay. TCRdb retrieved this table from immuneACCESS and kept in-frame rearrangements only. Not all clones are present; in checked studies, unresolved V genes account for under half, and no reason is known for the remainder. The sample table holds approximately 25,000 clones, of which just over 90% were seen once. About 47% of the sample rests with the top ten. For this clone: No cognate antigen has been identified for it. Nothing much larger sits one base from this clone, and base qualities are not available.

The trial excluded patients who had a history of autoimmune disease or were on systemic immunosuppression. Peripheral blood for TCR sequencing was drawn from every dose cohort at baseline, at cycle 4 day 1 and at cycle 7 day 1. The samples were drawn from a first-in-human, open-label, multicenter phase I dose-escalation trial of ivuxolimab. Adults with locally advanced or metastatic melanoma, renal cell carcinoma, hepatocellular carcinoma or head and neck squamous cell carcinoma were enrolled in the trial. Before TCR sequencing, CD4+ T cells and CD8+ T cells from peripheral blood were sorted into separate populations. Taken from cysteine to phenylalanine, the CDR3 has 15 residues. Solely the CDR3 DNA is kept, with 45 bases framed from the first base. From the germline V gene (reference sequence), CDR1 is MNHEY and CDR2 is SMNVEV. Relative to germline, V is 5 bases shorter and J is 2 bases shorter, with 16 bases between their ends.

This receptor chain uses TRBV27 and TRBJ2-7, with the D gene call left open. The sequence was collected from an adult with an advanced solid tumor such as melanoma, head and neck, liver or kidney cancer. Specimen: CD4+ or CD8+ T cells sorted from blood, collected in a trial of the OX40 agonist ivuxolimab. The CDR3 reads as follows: CASSPPANRPYEQYF. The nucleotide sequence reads TGTGCCAGCAGTCCCCCGGCAAATCGCCCCTACGAGCAGTACTTC.